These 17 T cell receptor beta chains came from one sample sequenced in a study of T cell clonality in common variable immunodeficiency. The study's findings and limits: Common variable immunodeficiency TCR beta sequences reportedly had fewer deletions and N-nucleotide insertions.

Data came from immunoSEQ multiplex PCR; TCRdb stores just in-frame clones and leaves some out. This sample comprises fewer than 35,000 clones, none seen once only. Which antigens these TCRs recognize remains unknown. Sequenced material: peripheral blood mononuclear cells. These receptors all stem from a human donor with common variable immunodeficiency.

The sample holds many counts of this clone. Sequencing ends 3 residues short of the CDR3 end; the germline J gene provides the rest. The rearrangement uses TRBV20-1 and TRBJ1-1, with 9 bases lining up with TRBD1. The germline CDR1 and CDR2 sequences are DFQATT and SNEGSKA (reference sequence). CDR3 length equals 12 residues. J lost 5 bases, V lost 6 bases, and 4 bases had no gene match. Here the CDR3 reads CSAADRGTEAFF. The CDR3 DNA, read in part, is TGCAGTGCCGCAGACAGGGGGACTGAA.

CDR3 protein: CASMYRGWSEYGYTF. The covered CDR3 bases are TGTGCCAGCATGTACAGGGGATGGTCGGAGTATGGC. This chain joins TRBV6-2 or TRBV6-3 and TRBJ1-2; TRBD1 aligns across 7 bases. The DNA ends 3 residues before the CDR3 does, and the rest of the CDR3 is filled in from the germline J gene. Germline V gene lookup returns CDR1 MNHEY and CDR2 SVGEGT. Unmatched junction bases numbered 13, after V lost 7 bases and J lost 5 bases. This CDR3 contains 15 residues.

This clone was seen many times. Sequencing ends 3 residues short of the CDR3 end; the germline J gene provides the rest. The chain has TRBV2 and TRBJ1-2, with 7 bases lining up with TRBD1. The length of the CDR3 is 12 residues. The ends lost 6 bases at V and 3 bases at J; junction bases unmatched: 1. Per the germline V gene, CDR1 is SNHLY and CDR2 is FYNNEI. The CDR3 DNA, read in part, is TGTGCCAGCAGCAGGGGGGACTATGGC. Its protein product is CASSRGDYG. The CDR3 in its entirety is CASSRGDYGYTF.

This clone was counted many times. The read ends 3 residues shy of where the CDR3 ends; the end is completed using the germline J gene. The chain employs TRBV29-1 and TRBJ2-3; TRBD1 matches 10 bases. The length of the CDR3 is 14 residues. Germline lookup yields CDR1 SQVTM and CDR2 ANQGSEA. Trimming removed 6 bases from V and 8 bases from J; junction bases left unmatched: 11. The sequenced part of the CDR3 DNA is TGCAGCGTCACTACCGGGACAGGGGATACTACG. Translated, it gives CSVTTGTGDTT. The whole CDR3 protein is CSVTTGTGDTTQYF.

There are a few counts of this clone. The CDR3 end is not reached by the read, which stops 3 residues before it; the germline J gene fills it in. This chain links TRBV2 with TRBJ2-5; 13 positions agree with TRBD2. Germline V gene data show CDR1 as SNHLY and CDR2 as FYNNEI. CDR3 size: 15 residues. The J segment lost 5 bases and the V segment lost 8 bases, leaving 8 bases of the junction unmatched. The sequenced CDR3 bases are TGTGCCAGCGGTACTAGCGGGGGGGCCTGGGAGACC. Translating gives CASGTSGGAWET. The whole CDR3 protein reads CASGTSGGAWETQYF.

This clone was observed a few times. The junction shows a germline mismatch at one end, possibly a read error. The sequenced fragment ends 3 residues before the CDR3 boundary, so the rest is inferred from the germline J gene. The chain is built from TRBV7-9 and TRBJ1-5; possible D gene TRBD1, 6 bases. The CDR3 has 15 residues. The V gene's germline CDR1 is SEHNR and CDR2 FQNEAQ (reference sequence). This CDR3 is CSSSLPGAEGQPQHF. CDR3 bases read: TGTTCCAGCAGCCTCCCAGGGGCTGAGGGTCAGCCC.

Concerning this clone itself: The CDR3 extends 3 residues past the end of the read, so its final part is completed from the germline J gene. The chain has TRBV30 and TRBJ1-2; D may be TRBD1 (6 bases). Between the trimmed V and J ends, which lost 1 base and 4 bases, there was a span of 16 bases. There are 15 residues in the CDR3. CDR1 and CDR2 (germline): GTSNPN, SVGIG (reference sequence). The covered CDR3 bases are TGTGCCTGGAGTGGTGTGACAGGAGCCTCCTATGGC. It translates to CAWSGVTGASYG. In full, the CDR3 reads CAWSGVTGASYGYTF.

CDR3 bases read: TGTGCCAGTAGTCCCAACCCCGACAGGGTTGAGGGC. It codes for CASSPNPDRVEG. The CDR3 reads in full as CASSPNPDRVEGYTF. This sequence joins TRBV19 and TRBJ1-2; TRBD1 aligns across 7 bases. The read gets to within 3 residues of the CDR3 end, and the germline J gene fills in the rest. The CDR3 is 15 residues long. The V gene's germline CDR1 is LNHDA and CDR2 SQIVND (reference sequence).

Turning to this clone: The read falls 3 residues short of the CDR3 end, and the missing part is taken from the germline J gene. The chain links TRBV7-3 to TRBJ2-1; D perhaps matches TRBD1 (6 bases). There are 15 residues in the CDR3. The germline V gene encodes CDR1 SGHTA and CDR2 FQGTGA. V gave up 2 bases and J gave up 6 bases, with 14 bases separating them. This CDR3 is CASSLAQNRVNEQFF. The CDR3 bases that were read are TGTGCCAGCAGCTTAGCTCAAAACAGGGTCAATGAG. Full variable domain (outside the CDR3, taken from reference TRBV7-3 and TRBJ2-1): GAGVSQTPSNKVTEKGKYVELRCDPISGHTALYWYRQSLGQGPEFLIYFQGTGAADDSGLPNDRFFAVRPEGSVSTLKIQRTERGDSAVYLCASSLAQNRVNEQFFGPGTRLTVL.

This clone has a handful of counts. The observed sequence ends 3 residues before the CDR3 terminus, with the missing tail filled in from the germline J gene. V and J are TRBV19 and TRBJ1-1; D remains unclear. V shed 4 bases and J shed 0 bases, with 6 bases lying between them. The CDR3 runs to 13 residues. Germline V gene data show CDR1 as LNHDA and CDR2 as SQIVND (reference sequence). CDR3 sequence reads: CASSNSLNTEAFF. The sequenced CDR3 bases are TGTGCCAGTAGTAACAGCCTGAACACTGAA. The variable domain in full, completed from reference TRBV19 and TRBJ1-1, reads DGGITQSPKYLFRKEGQNVTLSCEQNLNHDAMYWYRQDPGQGLRLIYYSQIVNDFQKGDIAEGYSVSREKKESFPLTVTSAQKNPTAFYLCASSNSLNTEAFFGQGTRLTVV.

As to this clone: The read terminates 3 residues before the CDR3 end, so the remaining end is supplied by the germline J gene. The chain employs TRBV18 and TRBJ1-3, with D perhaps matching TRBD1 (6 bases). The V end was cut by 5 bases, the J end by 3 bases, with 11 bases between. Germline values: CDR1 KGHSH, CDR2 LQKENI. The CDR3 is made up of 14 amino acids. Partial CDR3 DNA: TGTGCCAGCTCAATAGACAGGAGTGGAAACACC. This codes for CASSIDRSGNT. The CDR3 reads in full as CASSIDRSGNTIYF.

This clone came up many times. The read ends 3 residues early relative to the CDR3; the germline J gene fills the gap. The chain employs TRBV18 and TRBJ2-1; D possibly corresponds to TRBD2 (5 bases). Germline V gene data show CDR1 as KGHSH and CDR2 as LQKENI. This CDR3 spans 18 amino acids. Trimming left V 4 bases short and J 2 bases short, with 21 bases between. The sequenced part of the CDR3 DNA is TGTGCCAGCTCACGTAAAAACGGACTGCTGGAGCCCTACAATGAG. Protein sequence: CASSRKNGLLEPYNE. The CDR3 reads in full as CASSRKNGLLEPYNEQFF.

The CDR3 spells CASSILGQIYEQYF. The CDR3 DNA, read in part, is TGTGCCAGTAGTATCCTGGGACAGATCTACGAG. The V gene is TRBV19, the J gene TRBJ2-7, with 7 bases lining up with TRBD1. The read terminates 3 residues ahead of where the CDR3 ends, so the germline J gene completes it. The V and J ends lost 3 bases and 3 bases, in that order; junction bases with no gene match: 5. CDR3 length equals 14 residues. From germline, CDR1 is LNHDA and CDR2 SQIVND (reference sequence).

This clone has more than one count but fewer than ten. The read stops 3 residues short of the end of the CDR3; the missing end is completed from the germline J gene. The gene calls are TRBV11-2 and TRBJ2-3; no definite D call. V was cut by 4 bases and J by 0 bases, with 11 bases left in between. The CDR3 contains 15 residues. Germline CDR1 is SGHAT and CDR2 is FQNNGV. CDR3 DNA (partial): TGTGCCAGCAGCTCCCACCCTAAGAGCACAGATACG. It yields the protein CASSSHPKSTDT. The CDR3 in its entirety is CASSSHPKSTDTQYF.

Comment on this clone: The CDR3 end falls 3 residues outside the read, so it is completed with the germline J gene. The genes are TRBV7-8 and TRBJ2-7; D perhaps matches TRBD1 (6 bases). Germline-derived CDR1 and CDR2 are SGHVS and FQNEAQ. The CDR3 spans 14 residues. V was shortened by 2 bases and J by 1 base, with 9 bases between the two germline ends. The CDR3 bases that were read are TGTGCCAGCAGCTTAACAGGGCAGTCCTACGAG. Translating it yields CASSLTGQSYE. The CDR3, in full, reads CASSLTGQSYEQYF.

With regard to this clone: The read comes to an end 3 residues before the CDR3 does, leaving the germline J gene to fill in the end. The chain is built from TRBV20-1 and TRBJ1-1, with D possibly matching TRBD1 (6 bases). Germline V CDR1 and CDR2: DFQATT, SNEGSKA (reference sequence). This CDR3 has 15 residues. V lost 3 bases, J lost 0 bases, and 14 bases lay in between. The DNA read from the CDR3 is TGCAGTGCTAGTCCCCGGACAGTTTTGAACACTGAA. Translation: CSASPRTVLNTE. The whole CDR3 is CSASPRTVLNTEAFF.

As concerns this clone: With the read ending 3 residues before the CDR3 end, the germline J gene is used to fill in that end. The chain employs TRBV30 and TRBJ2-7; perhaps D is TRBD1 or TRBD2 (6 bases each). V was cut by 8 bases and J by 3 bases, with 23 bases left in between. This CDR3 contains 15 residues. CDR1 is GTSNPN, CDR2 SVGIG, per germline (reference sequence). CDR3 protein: CAQNKRAGEDYEQYF. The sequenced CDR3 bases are TGTGCCCAAAATAAAAGGGCAGGGGAGGACTACGAG.